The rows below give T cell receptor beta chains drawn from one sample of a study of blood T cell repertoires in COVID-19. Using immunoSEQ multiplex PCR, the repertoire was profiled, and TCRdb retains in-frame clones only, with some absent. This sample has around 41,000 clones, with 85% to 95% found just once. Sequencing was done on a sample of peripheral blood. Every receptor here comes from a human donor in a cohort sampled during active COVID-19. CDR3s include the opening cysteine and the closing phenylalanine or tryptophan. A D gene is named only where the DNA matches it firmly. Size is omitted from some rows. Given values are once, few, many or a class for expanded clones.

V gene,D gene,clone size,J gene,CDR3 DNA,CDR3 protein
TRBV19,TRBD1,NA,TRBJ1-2,TGTGCCAGTAGCCCGTTCCCGCAGTTCGGGACAGACAATGGCTACACCTTC,CASSPFPQFGTDNGYTF
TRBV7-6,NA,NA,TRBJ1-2,TGTGCCAGCAGCTTAGGGACGGAGGTTTCTGGCTACACCTTC,CASSLGTEVSGYTF
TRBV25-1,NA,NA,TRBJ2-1,TGTGCCAGCAGTGAATATCTAGACAATGAGCAGTTCTTC,CASSEYLDNEQFF
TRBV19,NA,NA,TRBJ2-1,TGTGCCAGTACCGGCGCGGGTGGAAACTCCTACAATGAGCAGTTCTTC,CASTGAGGNSYNEQFF
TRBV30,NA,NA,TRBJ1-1,TGTGCCTGGAGTGTGGGGACTTCTTTTGTGAACACTGAAGCTTTCTTT,CAWSVGTSFVNTEAFF
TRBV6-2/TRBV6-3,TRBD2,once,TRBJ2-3,TGTGCCAGCAGCCCCGGGGGGGGTCCTAGCACAGATACGCAGTATTTT,CASSPGGGPSTDTQYF
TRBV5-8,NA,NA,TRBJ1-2,TGTGCCAGCAGCCGCCGGGGGGGCGCCTGGGACTATGGCTACACCTTC,CASSRRGGAWDYGYTF
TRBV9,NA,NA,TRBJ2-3,TGTGCCAGCAGCACAAGGGGCAGGGTCACAGATACGCAGTATTTT,CASSTRGRVTDTQYF
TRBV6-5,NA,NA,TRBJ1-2,TGTGCCAGCAGTTACATAACGGGGGGCTACACCTTC,CASSYITGGYTF
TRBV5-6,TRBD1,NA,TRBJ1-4,TGTGCCAGCAGCCAGACAGGGGGCGGTGAAAAACTGTTTTTT,CASSQTGGGEKLFF
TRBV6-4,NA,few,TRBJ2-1,TGTGCCAGCAGTGCCTTAGGGGCCGACTACAATGAGCAGTTCTTC,CASSALGADYNEQFF
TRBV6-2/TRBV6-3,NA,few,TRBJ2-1,TGTGCCAGCAGTCCAGAACGACCAAGCGATGAGCAGTTCTTC,CASSPERPSDEQFF
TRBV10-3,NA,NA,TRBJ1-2,TGTGCCGTGACACGACAGGCTACTAACTATGGCTACACCTTC,CAVTRQATNYGYTF
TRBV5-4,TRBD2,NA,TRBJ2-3,TGTGCCAGCAGCTTGTCATTAGCGGGATTAGGCACAGATACGCAGTATTTT,CASSLSLAGLGTDTQYF
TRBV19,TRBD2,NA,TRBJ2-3,TGTGCCAGTAGTGTCCTAGCGGGGGGTCCAGATACGCAGTATTTT,CASSVLAGGPDTQYF
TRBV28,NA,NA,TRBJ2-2,TGTGCCAGCAGTTTTTTCGGGGGAAATACCGGGGAGCTGTTTTTT,CASSFFGGNTGELFF
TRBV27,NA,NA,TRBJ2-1,TGTGCCAGCAGTTTATCGATTGGGGGGTTCTCCTACAATGAGCAGTTCTTC,CASSLSIGGFSYNEQFF
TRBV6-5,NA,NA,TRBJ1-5,TGTGCCAGCAGTTACTCGAACGGAGGGAATCAGCCCCAGCATTTT,CASSYSNGGNQPQHF
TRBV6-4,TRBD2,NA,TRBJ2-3,TGTGCCAGCAGTGGCGGGGGGGCCACAGATACGCAGTATTTT,CASSGGGATDTQYF
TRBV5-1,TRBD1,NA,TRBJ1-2,TGCGCCAGCAACATAGATCTTACAGGGGCCTATGGCTACACCTTC,CASNIDLTGAYGYTF
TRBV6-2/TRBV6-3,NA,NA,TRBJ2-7,TGTGCCAGCAGTTACGGCCTTGGGAGGCGCGAGCAGTACTTC,CASSYGLGRREQYF
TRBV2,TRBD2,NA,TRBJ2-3,TGTGCCAGCAGTCATAGAAGGACTAGCGGTAGCACAGATACGCAGTATTTT,CASSHRRTSGSTDTQYF
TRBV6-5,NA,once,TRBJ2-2,TGTGCCAGCAGTTACCCGCAGGGGTTTGGAACCGGGGAGCTGTTTTTT,CASSYPQGFGTGELFF
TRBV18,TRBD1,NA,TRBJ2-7,TGTGCCAGCTCGCCCCCGGGACAGGCCGACACCAGGCAGTACTTC,CASSPPGQADTRQYF
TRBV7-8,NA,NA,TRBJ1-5,TGTGCCAGCAGCCGTTCCTCAGGGGGCAATCAGCCCCAGCATTTT,CASSRSSGGNQPQHF
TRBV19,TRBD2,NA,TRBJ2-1,TGTGCCAGTAGTGGACCAGCGGGGGCCTCGGGTGAGCAGTTCTTC,CASSGPAGASGEQFF
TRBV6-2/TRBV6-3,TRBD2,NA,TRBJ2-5,TGTGCCAGCAGTTACAAGCCCAGCGGGGGGGCGGCGGAGACCCAGTACTTC,CASSYKPSGGAAETQYF